Shown below are 9 T cell receptor beta chains from a single sample sequenced in a study of shared clonotypes between healthy human individuals. It was CD45RO-negative cells, positively selected for CCR7, that made up naive CD8 cells, with terminally differentiated effector memory CD45RA+ cells excluded. Some clones are missing from TCRdb's copy, which holds only in-frame ones; the method was immunoSEQ multiplex PCR. Among fewer than 1 million clones listed, about 96% were seen once. Sequencing was performed on naive CD8+ T cells sorted from blood. Receptors originate from a young man in good health.

This clone was observed a single time. The chain links TRBV7-2 to TRBJ2-2; TRBD2 agrees at 11 bases. The germline CDR1 and CDR2 sequences are SGHTA and FQGNSA. The V gene end was trimmed by 3 bases and the J gene end by 6 bases; junction bases not matched to a gene: 3. The CDR3 extends over 15 amino acids. CDR3 sequence (DNA): TGTGCCAGCAGCTTCCGACTAGCGGGACCCGGGGAGCTGTTTTTT. Translated: CASSFRLAGPGELFF.

V gene TRBV28 combines with J gene TRBJ2-1; no definite D call. Per the germline V gene, CDR1 is MDHEN and CDR2 is SYDVKM. The CDR3 has 15 residues. Trimming cost V 1 base and J 5 bases, with 12 bases left between them. The CDR3 loop reads CASSLSARVDNEQFF. DNA of the CDR3: TGTGCCAGCAGTTTATCGGCCCGAGTCGACAATGAGCAGTTCTTC.

V gene TRBV27 combines with J gene TRBJ2-1; D remains ambiguous. The V gene lost 4 bases and the J gene lost 1 base, with 5 bases spanning the gap. The V gene's germline CDR1 is MNHEY and CDR2 SMNVEV (reference sequence). The length of the CDR3 is 13 residues. CDR3 region: CASSSVSYNEQFF. CDR3 nucleotide sequence: TGTGCCAGCAGTTCCGTTTCCTACAATGAGCAGTTCTTC.

The chain links TRBV5-5 to TRBJ2-7, with 8 bases matching TRBD1. CDR1 is SGHKS and CDR2 is YYEKEE in the germline V gene (reference sequence). There are 15 residues in the CDR3. The V gene end was trimmed by 0 bases and the J gene end by 2 bases; junction bases not matched to a gene: 4. DNA for the CDR3: TGTGCCAGCAGCTTGGACAGGGGGAGAGCCTACGAGCAGTACTTC. The encoded protein is CASSLDRGRAYEQYF.

In nucleotides, the CDR3 is TGTGCCATCAGTGGCGCTAGCGGGAGTAGTCTTTACAATGAGCAGTTCTTC. Translation: CAISGASGSSLYNEQFF. V is TRBV10-3 and J is TRBJ2-1; TRBD2 matches 10 bases. This CDR3 has 17 residues. The germline CDR1 and CDR2 sequences are ENHRY and SYGVKD. V lost 4 bases and J lost 4; bases outside the gene matches: 10.

The rearrangement uses TRBV7-9 and TRBJ2-5; TRBD2 matches at 14 bases. Germline V gene data show CDR1 as SEHNR and CDR2 as FQNEAQ (reference sequence). Trimming took 4 bases from V and 2 from J; bases not matched to a gene: 3. The CDR3 extends over 16 amino acids. CDR3 loop: CASSYRLAGGQETQYF. In nucleotides, the CDR3 is TGTGCCAGCAGCTACAGACTAGCGGGAGGGCAAGAGACCCAGTACTTC.

The chain joins TRBV4-3 to TRBJ2-1, with 7 bases lining up with TRBD2. The CDR3 contains 18 residues. The V and J ends lost 0 bases and 3 bases, in that order; junction bases with no gene match: 11. Germline V gene lookup returns CDR1 LGHNA and CDR2 YSLEER. The CDR3 loop is CASSQDLSGTTNYNEQFF. Written as DNA, the CDR3 is TGCGCCAGCAGCCAAGATTTATCCGGGACTACCAACTACAATGAGCAGTTCTTC.

The rearrangement links TRBV11-2 to TRBJ2-2; D is perhaps TRBD1 (6 bases). This CDR3 has 18 amino acids. V lost 5 bases and J 0 bases, leaving 19 bases between the germline ends. Per germline, CDR1 SGHAT and CDR2 FQNNGV. CDR3 in amino acids: CASSPPYGQTANTGELFF. The CDR3 DNA reads TGTGCCAGCAGCCCCCCGTATGGACAGACAGCGAACACCGGGGAGCTGTTTTTT.

V and J are TRBV28 and TRBJ2-5; 7 positions agree with TRBD2. V trimming: 3 bases; J trimming: 5 bases; junction bases outside the gene matches: 6. This CDR3 contains 14 residues. Germline V CDR1 and CDR2: MDHEN, SYDVKM. CDR3 nucleotide sequence: TGTGCCAGCAGTTTGCTGCTGCGGGGGGAGACCCAGTACTTC. It is translated as CASSLLLRGETQYF.